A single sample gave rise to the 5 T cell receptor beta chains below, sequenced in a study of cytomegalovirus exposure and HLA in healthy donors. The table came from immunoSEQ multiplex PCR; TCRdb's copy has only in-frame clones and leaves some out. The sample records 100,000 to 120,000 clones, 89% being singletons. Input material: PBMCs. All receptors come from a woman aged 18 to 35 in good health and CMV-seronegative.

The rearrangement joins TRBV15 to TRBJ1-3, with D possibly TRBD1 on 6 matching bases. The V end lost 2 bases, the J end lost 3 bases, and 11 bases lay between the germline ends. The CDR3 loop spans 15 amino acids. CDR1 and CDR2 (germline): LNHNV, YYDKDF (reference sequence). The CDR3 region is CATSRLQGHGNTIYF. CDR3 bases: TGTGCCACCAGCAGACTACAGGGCCATGGAAACACCATATATTTT.

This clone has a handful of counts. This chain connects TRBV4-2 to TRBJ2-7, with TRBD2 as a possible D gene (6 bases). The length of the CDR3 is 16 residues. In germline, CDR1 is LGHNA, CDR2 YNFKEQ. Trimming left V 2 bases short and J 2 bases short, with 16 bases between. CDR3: CASSQRAGSAAYEQYF. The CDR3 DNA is TGTGCCAGCAGCCAAAGGGCGGGATCCGCTGCCTACGAGCAGTACTTC.

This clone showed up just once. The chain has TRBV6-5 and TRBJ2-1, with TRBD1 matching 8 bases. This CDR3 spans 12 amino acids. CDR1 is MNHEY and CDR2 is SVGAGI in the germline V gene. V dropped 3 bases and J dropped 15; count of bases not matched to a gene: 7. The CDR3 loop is CASSYTGQGWFF. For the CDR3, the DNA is TGTGCCAGCAGTTATACCGGACAGGGATGGTTCTTC.

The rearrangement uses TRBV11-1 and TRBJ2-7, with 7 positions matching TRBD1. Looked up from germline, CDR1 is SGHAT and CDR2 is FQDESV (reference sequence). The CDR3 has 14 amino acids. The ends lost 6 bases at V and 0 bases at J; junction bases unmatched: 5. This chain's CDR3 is CASRGQAASYEQYF. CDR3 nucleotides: TGTGCCAGCAGAGGACAGGCTGCCTCCTACGAGCAGTACTTC.

CDR3 in DNA: TGTGCCAGCAGAATTCATGGGACAGACAACACTGAAGCTTTCTTT. This codes for CASRIHGTDNTEAFF. This chain links TRBV28 with TRBJ1-1; 7 positions match TRBD1. Germline CDR1 reads MDHEN; CDR2 reads SYDVKM. The CDR3 is 15 residues long. With V trimmed by 6 bases and J by 2 bases, 9 bases remained unmatched.